The present T cell receptor (beta chain) was sequenced within a study of vaccination and CD4 T cells after COVID-19. As for the study in general: Nasal swab PCR had detected SARS-CoV-2 in convalescent patients, several mild and one severe. Each individual in the study obtained two doses of BNT162b2 or mRNA-1273 vaccine.

One entry per CDR3 protein results from TCRdb running MiXCR on the PCR reads. The repertoire holds some 18,000 distinct CDR3 sequences, with 60% as singletons. Germline CDR1 and CDR2: SGHTA and FQGNSA. Trimming removed 8 bases from V and 1 base from J, with 17 bases in between. The CDR3 is 15 residues long. The source is a human donor who had recovered from COVID-19. The input for sequencing was CD4+ T cells from blood, taken after SARS-CoV-2 vaccination. The chain employs TRBV7-2 and TRBJ1-1; a possible D gene is TRBD1 (6 bases). CDR3 nucleotides: TGTGCCAGCTTCATAGGGGGGGCGCGGAACACTGAAGCTTTCTTT. Translated, it gives CASFIGGARNTEAFF.